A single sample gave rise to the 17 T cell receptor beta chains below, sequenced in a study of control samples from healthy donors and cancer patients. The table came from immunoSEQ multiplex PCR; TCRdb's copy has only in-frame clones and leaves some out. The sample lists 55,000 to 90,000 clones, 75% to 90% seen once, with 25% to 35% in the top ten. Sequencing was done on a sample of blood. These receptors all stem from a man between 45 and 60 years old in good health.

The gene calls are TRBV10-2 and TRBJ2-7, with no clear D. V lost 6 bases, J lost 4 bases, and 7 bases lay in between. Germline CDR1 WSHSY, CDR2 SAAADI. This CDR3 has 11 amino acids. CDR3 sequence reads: CASREEYEQYF. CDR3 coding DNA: TGCGCCAGCAGAGAGGAGTACGAGCAGTACTTC.

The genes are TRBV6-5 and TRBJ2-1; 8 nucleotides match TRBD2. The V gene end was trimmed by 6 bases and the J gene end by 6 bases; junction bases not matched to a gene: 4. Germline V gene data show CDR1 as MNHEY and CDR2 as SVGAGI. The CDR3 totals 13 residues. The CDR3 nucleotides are TGTGCCAGCAGAGCGGGGGCCGTCAATGAGCAGTTCTTC. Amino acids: CASRAGAVNEQFF.

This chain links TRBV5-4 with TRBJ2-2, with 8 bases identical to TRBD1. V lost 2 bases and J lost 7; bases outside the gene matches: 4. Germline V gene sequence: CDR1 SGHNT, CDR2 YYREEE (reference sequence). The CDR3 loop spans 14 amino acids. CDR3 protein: CASSFRQGIGELFF. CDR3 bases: TGTGCCAGCAGCTTTCGACAGGGGATCGGGGAGCTGTTTTTT.

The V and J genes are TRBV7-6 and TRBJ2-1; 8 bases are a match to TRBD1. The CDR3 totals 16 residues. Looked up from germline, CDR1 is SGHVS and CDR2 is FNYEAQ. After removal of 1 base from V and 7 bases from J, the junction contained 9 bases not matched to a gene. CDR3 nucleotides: TGTGCCAGCAGCTTAGGCGTTGGACAGGGTATAAATGAGCAGTTCTTC. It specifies CASSLGVGQGINEQFF.

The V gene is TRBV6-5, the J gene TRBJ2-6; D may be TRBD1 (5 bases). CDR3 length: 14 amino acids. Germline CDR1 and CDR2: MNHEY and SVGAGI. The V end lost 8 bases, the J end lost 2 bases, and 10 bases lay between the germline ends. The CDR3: CASASGTGANVLTF. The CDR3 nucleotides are TGTGCCAGCGCCTCAGGGACTGGGGCCAACGTCCTGACTTTC.

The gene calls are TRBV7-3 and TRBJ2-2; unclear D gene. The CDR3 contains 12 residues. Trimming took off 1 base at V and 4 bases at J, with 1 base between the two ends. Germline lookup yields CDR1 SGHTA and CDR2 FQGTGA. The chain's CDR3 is CASSLSTGELFF. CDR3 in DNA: TGTGCCAGCAGCTTAAGCACCGGGGAGCTGTTTTTT.

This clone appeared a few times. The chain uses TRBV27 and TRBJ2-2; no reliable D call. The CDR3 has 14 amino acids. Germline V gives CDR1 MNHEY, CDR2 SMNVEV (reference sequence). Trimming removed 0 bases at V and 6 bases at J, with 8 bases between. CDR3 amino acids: CASSLSILAGELFF. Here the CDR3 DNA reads TGTGCCAGCAGTTTATCGATCCTGGCCGGGGAGCTGTTTTTT.

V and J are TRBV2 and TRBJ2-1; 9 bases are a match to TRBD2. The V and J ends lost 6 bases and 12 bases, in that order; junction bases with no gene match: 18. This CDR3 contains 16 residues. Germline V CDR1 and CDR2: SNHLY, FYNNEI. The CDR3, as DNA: TGTGCCAGCAGGGCTCCAGCGGGAGGATATCGCACGGGGCAGTTCTTC. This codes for CASRAPAGGYRTGQFF.

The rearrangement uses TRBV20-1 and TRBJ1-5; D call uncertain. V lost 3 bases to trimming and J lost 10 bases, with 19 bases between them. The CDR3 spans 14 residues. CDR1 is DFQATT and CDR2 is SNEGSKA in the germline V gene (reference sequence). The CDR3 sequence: CSASSVSGIGPQHF. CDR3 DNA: TGCAGTGCTAGTTCCGTTTCTGGTATCGGACCCCAGCATTTT.

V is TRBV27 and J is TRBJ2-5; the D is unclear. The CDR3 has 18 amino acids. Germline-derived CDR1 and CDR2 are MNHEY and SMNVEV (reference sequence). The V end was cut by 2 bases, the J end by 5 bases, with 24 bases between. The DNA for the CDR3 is TGTGCCAGCAGTTTAAGGCGAAGTTCCGGCTCGCGTGGGGAGACCCAGTACTTC. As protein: CASSLRRSSGSRGETQYF.

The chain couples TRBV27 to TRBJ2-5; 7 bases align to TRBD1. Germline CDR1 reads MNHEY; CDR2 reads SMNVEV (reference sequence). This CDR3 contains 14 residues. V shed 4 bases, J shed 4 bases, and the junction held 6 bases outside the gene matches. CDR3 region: CASSSGDSPETQYF. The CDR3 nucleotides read TGTGCCAGCAGTTCTGGGGACAGCCCAGAGACCCAGTACTTC.

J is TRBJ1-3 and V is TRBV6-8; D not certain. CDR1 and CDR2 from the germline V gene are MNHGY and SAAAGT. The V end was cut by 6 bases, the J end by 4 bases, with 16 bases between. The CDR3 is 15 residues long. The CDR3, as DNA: TGTGCCAGCAGGACCCGGTCCGGATCGGGAAACACCATATATTTT. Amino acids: CASRTRSGSGNTIYF.

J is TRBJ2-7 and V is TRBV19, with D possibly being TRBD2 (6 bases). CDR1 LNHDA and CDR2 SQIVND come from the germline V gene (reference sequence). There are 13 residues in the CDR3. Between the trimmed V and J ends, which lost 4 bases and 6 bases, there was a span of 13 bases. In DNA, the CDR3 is TGTGCCAGTAGTACCCCGGGACTCCCCGAGCAGTACTTC. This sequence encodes CASSTPGLPEQYF.

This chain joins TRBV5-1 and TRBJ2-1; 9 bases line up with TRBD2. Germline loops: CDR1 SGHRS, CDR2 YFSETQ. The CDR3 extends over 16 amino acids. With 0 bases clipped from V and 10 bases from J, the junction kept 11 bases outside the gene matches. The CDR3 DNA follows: TGCGCCAGCAGCTTGGGACTAGCGGACCCTGATCGGGAGCAGTTCTTC. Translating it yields CASSLGLADPDREQFF.

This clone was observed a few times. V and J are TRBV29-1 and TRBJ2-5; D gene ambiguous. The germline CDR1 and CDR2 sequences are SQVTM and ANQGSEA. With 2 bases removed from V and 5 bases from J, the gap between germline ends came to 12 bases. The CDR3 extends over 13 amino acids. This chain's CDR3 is CSVEKAPRETQYF. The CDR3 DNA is TGCAGCGTTGAAAAGGCCCCGCGCGAGACCCAGTACTTC. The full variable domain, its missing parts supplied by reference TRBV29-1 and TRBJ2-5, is SAVISQKPSRDICQRGTSLTIQCQVDSQVTMMFWYRQQPGQSLTLIATANQGSEATYESGFVIDKFPISRPNLTFSTLTVSNMSPEDSSIYLCSVEKAPRETQYFGPGTRLLVL.

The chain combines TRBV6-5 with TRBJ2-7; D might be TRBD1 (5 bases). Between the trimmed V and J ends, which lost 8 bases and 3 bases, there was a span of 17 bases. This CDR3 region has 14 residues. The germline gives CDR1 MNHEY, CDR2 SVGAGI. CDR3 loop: CASALGHTLYEQYF. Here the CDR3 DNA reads TGTGCCAGCGCGCTTGGACACACACTCTACGAGCAGTACTTC.

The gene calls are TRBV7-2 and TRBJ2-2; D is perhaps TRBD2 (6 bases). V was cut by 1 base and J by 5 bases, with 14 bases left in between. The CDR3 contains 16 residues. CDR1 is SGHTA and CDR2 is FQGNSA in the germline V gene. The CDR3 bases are TGTGCCAGCAGCTTAGATGGAGGGGTAGATACCGGGGAGCTGTTTTTT. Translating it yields CASSLDGGVDTGELFF.